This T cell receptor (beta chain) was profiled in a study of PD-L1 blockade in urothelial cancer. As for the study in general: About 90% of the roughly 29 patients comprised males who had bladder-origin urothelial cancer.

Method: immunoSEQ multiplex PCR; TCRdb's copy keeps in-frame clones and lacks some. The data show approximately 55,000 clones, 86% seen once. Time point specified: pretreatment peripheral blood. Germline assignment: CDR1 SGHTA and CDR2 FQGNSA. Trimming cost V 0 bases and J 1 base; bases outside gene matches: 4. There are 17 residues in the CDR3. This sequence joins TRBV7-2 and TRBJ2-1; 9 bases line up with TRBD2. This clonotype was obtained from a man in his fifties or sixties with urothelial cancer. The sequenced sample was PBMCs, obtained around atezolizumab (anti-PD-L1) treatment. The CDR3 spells CASSLAILAGSYNEQFF. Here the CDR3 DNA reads TGTGCCAGCAGCTTAGCTATACTAGCGGGTTCCTACAATGAGCAGTTCTTC.